The TCR beta chain under discussion was sequenced for a study of cytomegalovirus exposure and HLA in healthy donors. Study-wide results and limits: TCR beta V- and J-gene trimming was later associated with a missense DCLRE1C variant. Certain indistinguishable V segments, among them TRBV6-2 and TRBV6-3, were excluded. What a later analysis reportedly showed was that an Asian-associated ancestry cluster had fewer N-insertions than the roughly 700-donor mean.

The PCR made use of 60 Vbeta and 13 Jbeta primers. Data came from immunoSEQ multiplex PCR; TCRdb stores just in-frame clones and leaves some out. The sample holds hundreds of thousands of clones; over 65% are singletons and the top ten take approximately 0.6%. As concerns this clone: Antigen: not known.

Each donor was nominally healthy when sampled (though unrecorded immune exposures were likely). This CDR3 spans 13 amino acids. CDR1 and CDR2 from the germline V gene are LNHNV and YYDKDF (reference sequence). Trimming took 6 bases from V and 0 from J, leaving 8 bases between them. The chain is built from TRBV15 and TRBJ2-5; no clear D. The specimen was PBMCs. The source is a young man in good health and CMV-seronegative. The CDR3 DNA sequence: TGTGCCACCAGTCCACTCAACCAAGAGACCCAGTACTTC. This gives the protein CATSPLNQETQYF.